One and the same sample provided the 11 T cell receptor beta chains below, sequenced in a study of CD8+CD57+ T cells in acquired aplastic anemia. Genomic DNA provided the template from which TCR beta VDJ and CDR3 profiles were obtained. MiXCR was run by TCRdb on the reads, yielding one entry per CDR3 protein. The sample contains about 190,000 distinct CDR3 sequences, approximately 52% of which appear only once. Input material: sorted CD4+, CD8+, or CD8+CD57+ T cells (not recorded which) from PBMCs. Every receptor here comes from a human donor in good health, serving as a control.

This clonotype was detected ten times or more. The chain joins TRBV6-1 to TRBJ2-7; D is perhaps TRBD1 (5 bases). With 2 bases removed from V and 7 bases from J, the gap between germline ends came to 9 bases. Germline CDR1 is MNHNS and CDR2 is SASEGT. CDR3 size: 12 residues. CDR3 bases: TGTGCCAGCAGTGAACAGGGAACAGAGCAGTACTTC. Protein product: CASSEQGTEQYF.

This clonotype was observed at least ten times. The V gene is TRBV7-2, the J gene TRBJ1-2; 7 bases are a match to TRBD1. Germline values: CDR1 SGHTA, CDR2 FQGNSA. There are 12 residues in the CDR3. Trimming took 1 base from V and 7 from J; bases not matched to a gene: 0. Written as DNA, the CDR3 is TGTGCCAGCAGCTTAGAGGGGGCTGGCTACACCTTC. Amino acid sequence: CASSLEGAGYTF.

This clonotype was recorded at least ten times. V gene TRBV4-1 combines with J gene TRBJ1-6; 7 bases are shared with TRBD1. This CDR3 region has 16 residues. Per germline, CDR1 MGHRA and CDR2 YSYEKL. The V and J ends lost 2 bases and 6 bases, in that order; junction bases with no gene match: 7. In DNA form, the CDR3 reads TGCGCCAGCAGCCAACCACGGACAGGAAGTAATTCACCCCTCCACTTT. It codes for CASSQPRTGSNSPLHF.

This clonotype was seen more than once but under ten times. CDR3 loop: CATSKTGNNQPQHF. CDR3 sequence (DNA): TGTGCCACCAGCAAAACAGGGAACAATCAGCCCCAGCATTTT. This chain connects TRBV15 to TRBJ1-5, with D possibly TRBD1 on 6 matching bases. CDR1 LNHNV and CDR2 YYDKDF come from the germline V gene (reference sequence). CDR3 length equals 14 residues. V lost 4 bases to trimming and J lost 3 bases, with 10 bases between them.

This chain connects TRBV7-2 to TRBJ1-6; no reliable D call. Per the germline V gene, CDR1 is SGHTA and CDR2 is FQGNSA. The CDR3 length is 13 residues. V was trimmed by 0 bases and J by 9 bases, leaving 6 bases between them. The CDR3 DNA is TGTGCCAGCAGCTTAGCGGTGGTTTCACCCCTCCACTTT. Protein product: CASSLAVVSPLHF.

V and J are TRBV7-9 and TRBJ1-2, with D possibly matching TRBD1 (6 bases). CDR3 length: 15 amino acids. V lost 2 bases and J 7 bases, leaving 17 bases between the germline ends. Germline V gene lookup returns CDR1 SEHNR and CDR2 FQNEAQ (reference sequence). CDR3 sequence: CASSLTSGGAIGYTF. The CDR3 bases are TGTGCCAGCAGCTTAACCAGCGGGGGGGCGATTGGCTACACCTTC.

In its sample, this clonotype was seen many times. V and J are TRBV6-5 and TRBJ1-2; D call uncertain. Trimming took 0 bases from V and 0 from J, leaving 14 bases between them. Looked up from germline, CDR1 is MNHEY and CDR2 is SVGAGI. This CDR3 region has 17 residues. The chain's CDR3 is CASSYSGDTSPNYGYTF. The CDR3 DNA reads as TGTGCCAGCAGTTACTCGGGCGACACTTCACCTAACTATGGCTACACCTTC.

This clonotype has a count of ten or more. This chain uses TRBV5-8 with TRBJ1-6, with TRBD1 matching over 9 bases. The V and J ends lost 4 bases and 6 bases, in that order; junction bases with no gene match: 8. The length of the CDR3 is 16 residues. Germline CDR1 reads SGHTS; CDR2 reads YDEGEE. The DNA of the CDR3 is TGTGCCAGCAGCCCTCTGGGACAGGGCTCTAATTCACCCCTCCACTTT. Residues: CASSPLGQGSNSPLHF.

This clonotype was counted only a few times. The CDR3 DNA follows: TGCAGTGCTGGGACGGGGGAGAGCTACGAGCAGTACTTC. Encoded protein: CSAGTGESYEQYF. The genes are TRBV20-1 and TRBJ2-7, with a possible D match to TRBD2 (6 bases). The CDR3 runs 13 residues. V dropped 5 bases and J dropped 3 bases, with 14 bases sitting between them. The germline V gene encodes CDR1 DFQATT and CDR2 SNEGSKA (reference sequence).

V gene TRBV19 combines with J gene TRBJ1-6; D remains ambiguous. The CDR3 contains 12 residues. Trimming left V 4 bases short and J 10 bases short, with 8 bases between. Germline CDR1 reads LNHDA; CDR2 reads SQIVND (reference sequence). The CDR3 nucleotides read TGTGCCAGTAGTAGGGAGGGCTCACCCCTCCACTTT. As protein: CASSREGSPLHF.

A few counts support this clonotype. The chain recombines TRBV29-1 with TRBJ1-1; D is perhaps TRBD1 (6 bases). The ends were cut back, 6 bases at V and 2 bases at J, with 13 bases in the middle. Looked up from germline, CDR1 is SQVTM and CDR2 is ANQGSEA. The CDR3 runs to 13 residues. The CDR3 DNA reads TGCAGCGTCCAACGACAGGTTAACACTGAAGCTTTCTTT. As protein: CSVQRQVNTEAFF.